What follows are 9 T cell receptor beta chains derived from one specimen sequenced in a study of blood T cell repertoires in COVID-19. This table comes from immunoSEQ multiplex PCR, and its TCRdb copy is limited to in-frame clones, with some not included. The sample consists of 99,000 or so clones, roughly 80% of them appearing once. Material for sequencing was peripheral blood. The source of these receptors is a woman aged 65 to 85 with acute or convalescent COVID-19.

The count of this clone is one. This chain joins TRBV12-3 or TRBV12-4 and TRBJ1-1, with D hard to call. The V end was cut by 6 bases, the J end by 5 bases, with 7 bases between. CDR3 length: 11 residues. The CDR3 spells CASSPGTEAFF. The CDR3 bases are TGTGCCAGCAGCCCGGGGACTGAAGCTTTCTTT.

J is TRBJ1-2 and V is TRBV18, with D possibly being TRBD1 (5 bases). CDR3 length equals 20 residues. The ends were cut back, 3 bases at V and 1 base at J, with 27 bases in the middle. Germline V gives CDR1 KGHSH, CDR2 LQKENI. The CDR3 sequence: CASSPSVVIGAGWDNYGYTF. The CDR3 DNA sequence: TGTGCCAGCTCACCGAGCGTTGTGATAGGGGCCGGTTGGGATAACTATGGCTACACCTTC.

This clone occurred a few times. V is TRBV29-1 and J is TRBJ2-2; weak D call: TRBD1 (6 bases). Trimming cost V 4 bases and J 6 bases, with 12 bases left between them. In germline, CDR1 is SQVTM, CDR2 ANQGSEA. The CDR3 sequence is 13 residues long. The CDR3 coding sequence is TGCAGCGTTGCAGGGGCCGTCTCCGGGGAGCTGTTTTTT. Its translation is CSVAGAVSGELFF.

This chain joins TRBV30 and TRBJ2-2; D might be TRBD2 (6 bases). The CDR3 runs 11 residues. V was shortened by 7 bases and J by 6 bases, with 9 bases between the two germline ends. Germline CDR1 is GTSNPN and CDR2 is SVGIG (reference sequence). The CDR3 protein is CAYRLAGELFF. DNA for the CDR3: TGTGCCTACAGACTAGCCGGGGAGCTGTTTTTT. Full variable domain (missing parts from reference TRBV30 and TRBJ2-2): SQTIHQWPATLVQPVGSPLSLECTVEGTSNPNLYWYRQAAGRGLQLLFYSVGIGQISSEVPQNLSASRPQDRQFILSSKKLLLSDSGFYLCAYRLAGELFFGEGSRLTVL.

CDR3 DNA sequence: TGTGCCAGCAGCCATCTGGCGGGGGGAGAGACCCAGTACTTC. Encoded protein: CASSHLAGGETQYF. The gene calls are TRBV3-1 (or the pseudogene TRBV3-2) and TRBJ2-5; 8 bases match TRBD2. This CDR3 has 14 residues. CDR1 is LGHDT and CDR2 is YNNKEL in the germline V gene (reference sequence). V lost 3 bases, J lost 4 bases, and 4 bases stayed unmatched.

V is TRBV5-4 and J is TRBJ2-3; 7 bases are a match to TRBD2. The CDR3 covers 14 residues. Per germline, CDR1 SGHNT and CDR2 YYREEE (reference sequence). Trimming at V came to 2 bases and at J to 1 base, leaving 1 base not matched to a gene. For the CDR3, the DNA is TGTGCCAGCAGCTTTCGGGGGGGCACAGATACGCAGTATTTT. Translation gives CASSFRGGTDTQYF. Combining the CDR3 with reference TRBV5-4 and TRBJ2-3 gives the whole variable domain ETGVTQSPTHLIKTRGQQVTLRCSSQSGHNTVSWYQQALGQGPQFIFQYYREEENGRGNFPPRFSGLQFPNYSSELNVNALELDDSALYLCASSFRGGTDTQYFGPGTRLTVL.

This clone was found once. The chain couples TRBV30 to TRBJ1-4; 7 bases fit TRBD1. The CDR3 sequence is 15 residues long. V lost 5 bases to trimming and J lost 5 bases; unmatched junction nucleotides: 11. The V gene's germline CDR1 is GTSNPN and CDR2 SVGIG (reference sequence). CDR3 nucleotide sequence: TGTGCCTGGGGGGACTCGGGACAGAAGAATGAAAAACTGTTTTTT. This translates into CAWGDSGQKNEKLFF.

In nucleotides, the CDR3 is TGTGCCAGCAGCCCTAGGGGGACACCGAACACTGAAGCTTTCTTT. It encodes CASSPRGTPNTEAFF. The chain has TRBV7-9 and TRBJ1-1, with D possibly being TRBD1 (6 bases). V was cut by 5 bases and J by 1 base, with 14 bases left in between. The length of the CDR3 is 15 residues. CDR1 and CDR2 (germline): SEHNR, FQNEAQ (reference sequence). The whole variable domain, remainder taken from reference TRBV7-9 and TRBJ1-1, is DTGVSQNPRHKITKRGQNVTFRCDPISEHNRLYWYRQTLGQGPEFLTYFQNEAQLEKSRLLSDRFSAERPKGSFSTLEIQRTEQGDSAMYLCASSPRGTPNTEAFFGQGTRLTVV.

This chain connects TRBV6-5 to TRBJ1-1, with D perhaps TRBD1 (6 bases). The CDR3 length is 15 residues. V was trimmed by 7 bases and J by 7 bases, leaving 22 bases between them. CDR1 and CDR2 from the germline V gene are MNHEY and SVGAGI. For the CDR3, the DNA is TGTGCCAGCAACCGGCTAGGGGGGGGCAGGGGTGAAGCTTTCTTT. Its protein product is CASNRLGGGRGEAFF.